This TCR beta chain was found in a study of T-cell memory formation after mild COVID-19. For the study at large: There were largely donor-specific TCR clusters. Study-wide points: Second-wave clones that peaked on day 37 lacked confirmed SARS-CoV-2 specificity. The finding that pre-infection memory included some responding clones suggested that cross-reactive memory joined. CD4/CD8 balance held among clones contracting day 15 to 85, and later expanders leaned CD4+.

V was shortened by 4 bases and J by 7 bases, with 10 bases between the two germline ends. The germline V gene has CDR1 DFQATT and CDR2 SNEGSKA (reference sequence). There are 11 residues in the CDR3. This clonotype has ten or more counts. Its antigen is as yet unknown. TCRdb independently ran MiXCR on the 5' RACE reads; one entry per CDR3 protein. The repertoire includes around 450,000 distinct CDR3 sequences, over 15% of them detected once, and around 8% sits in the top ten. The source of this sequence is an adult woman who had mild COVID-19 (a few samples of this study predate the infection). Cell type and time point are not known. The sample taken for sequencing was PBMCs or a T cell subset sorted from them (not recorded which). The V gene is TRBV20-1, the J gene TRBJ1-1; TRBD1 might be the D (6 bases). The CDR3 nucleotides are TGCAGTGCTACACAGGGAGTTGAAGCTTTCTTT. This encodes CSATQGVEAFF.